This T cell receptor beta chain was captured in a study of T cell responses to AZD1222 COVID-19 vaccine. To note about this clone: Its cognate antigen is unknown.

The CDR3 extends over 15 amino acids. The junction had 7 bases not matched to a gene; V was cut back by 2 bases and J by 8 bases. Germline V gene data show CDR1 as MNHEY and CDR2 as SVGEGT. Using immunoSEQ multiplex PCR, the repertoire was profiled, and TCRdb retains in-frame clones only, with some absent. The sample records 90,000 to 150,000 clones, 80% to 95% being singletons. Overall study findings and caveats: The reported proportion of spike-specific TCRs targeting unmutated variant regions was nearly half. The repertoires were collected only after the peak T cell response.

The sample in question was peripheral blood, obtained 28 days after the second dose of the MenACWY control vaccine. This TCR derives from an adult who received the MenACWY meningococcal vaccine as a control. V usage is TRBV6-2 or TRBV6-3 and J usage is TRBJ2-1, with 9 positions matching TRBD2. CDR3 nucleotides: TGTGCCAGCAGTTACCAAGCGGGGGGCTCGCATGAGCAGTTCTTC. This codes for CASSYQAGGSHEQFF.